This passage covers 19 T cell receptor beta chains from one sample sequenced in a study of T cells in narcolepsy. Some clones are missing from TCRdb's copy, which holds only in-frame ones; the method was immunoSEQ multiplex PCR. The sample includes about 33,000 clones, 75% to 90% of them seen just once. Sequenced input: CD45RA- memory CD4+ T cells from PBMCs. The receptors here all came from a human donor with narcolepsy.

This clone was seen only a few times. The J gene is TRBJ2-7, the V gene TRBV6-5, with D perhaps being TRBD1 or TRBD2 (5 bases each). The V and J ends lost 2 bases and 6 bases respectively, with 14 bases between them. CDR3 length: 14 amino acids. The V gene's germline CDR1 is MNHEY and CDR2 SVGAGI. The CDR3 protein is CASSYLGIGAEQYF. The CDR3 coding sequence is TGTGCCAGCAGTTACCTTGGGATCGGGGCCGAGCAGTACTTC.

The rearrangement joins TRBV7-9 to TRBJ2-2, with D possibly called TRBD1 or TRBD2 (5 bases each). The CDR3 is 17 residues long. V was pared by 5 bases and J by 7 bases, with 23 bases between. The germline V gene has CDR1 SEHNR and CDR2 FQNEAQ (reference sequence). The CDR3 loop reads CASSPLARVRGGGELFF. CDR3 coding DNA: TGTGCCAGCAGCCCCTTAGCCCGGGTGAGGGGCGGCGGGGAGCTGTTTTTT. The complete variable domain, with remaining parts taken from reference TRBV7-9 and TRBJ2-2, reads DTGVSQNPRHKITKRGQNVTFRCDPISEHNRLYWYRQTLGQGPEFLTYFQNEAQLEKSRLLSDRFSAERPKGSFSTLEIQRTEQGDSAMYLCASSPLARVRGGGELFFGEGSRLTVL.

This clone was detected a few times. V is TRBV28 and J is TRBJ1-4; D is unclear. Trimming stripped 2 bases from V and 8 bases from J, with 9 bases between. Germline loops: CDR1 MDHEN, CDR2 SYDVKM. The CDR3 length is 13 residues. CDR3 nucleotide sequence: TGTGCCAGCAGTTTAGGGCAGGTAGAAAAACTGTTTTTT. Protein sequence: CASSLGQVEKLFF.

DNA for the CDR3: TGTGCCTGGAGTCAACATAGGTACGAGCAGTACTTC. This codes for CAWSQHRYEQYF. The chain recombines TRBV30 with TRBJ2-7; D unclear. The V end was cut by 2 bases, the J end by 4 bases, with 9 bases between. Per germline, CDR1 GTSNPN and CDR2 SVGIG (reference sequence). The CDR3 extends over 12 amino acids.

This chain joins TRBV5-1 and TRBJ1-1, with 9 bases matching TRBD1. Trimming removed 4 bases from V and 3 bases from J; junction bases left unmatched: 7. Germline V gene data show CDR1 as SGHRS and CDR2 as YFSETQ. This CDR3 is 15 amino acids long. The CDR3 protein is CASSVQGAEDTEAFF. In DNA form, the CDR3 reads TGCGCCAGCAGCGTACAGGGGGCAGAGGACACTGAAGCTTTCTTT.

This clone showed up just a few times. The chain has TRBV6-5 and TRBJ2-3, with a tentative D call TRBD2 (6 bases). CDR1 and CDR2 (germline): MNHEY, SVGAGI. Trimming removed 7 bases at V and 1 base at J, with 12 bases between. The CDR3 runs to 14 residues. CDR3 protein: CASKVLAGTDTQYF. The CDR3 DNA reads TGTGCCAGCAAGGTGTTAGCGGGCACAGATACGCAGTATTTT.

This clone occurred a few times. The rearrangement links TRBV10-1 to TRBJ2-2; D unclear. This CDR3 is built from 13 residues. V lost 5 bases and J lost 4, with 8 bases in between. CDR1 is WNHNN and CDR2 is SYGVQD in the germline V gene (reference sequence). The CDR3 here is CASSFSPTGELFF. CDR3 bases: TGCGCCAGCAGTTTTTCTCCCACCGGGGAGCTGTTTTTT.

This clone was recorded only once. The chain combines TRBV11-1 with TRBJ2-3; 10 bases match TRBD2. With V trimmed by 5 bases and J by 4 bases, 12 bases remained unmatched. The CDR3 covers 17 residues. CDR1 is SGHAT, CDR2 FQDESV, per germline (reference sequence). CDR3 protein: CASSPKEAGGQADTQYF. For the CDR3, the DNA is TGTGCCAGCAGCCCAAAAGAAGCGGGGGGGCAGGCAGATACGCAGTATTTT.

The J gene is TRBJ1-6, the V gene TRBV7-2, with D perhaps TRBD1 (5 bases). CDR1 and CDR2 from the germline V gene are SGHTA and FQGNSA. Trimming removed 1 base from V and 10 bases from J, with 14 bases in between. The length of the CDR3 is 15 residues. The CDR3 loop is CASSLGGISGSPLHF. The CDR3 DNA is TGTGCCAGCAGCTTAGGGGGCATCTCGGGATCACCCCTCCACTTT. Looking up the rest from reference TRBV7-2 and TRBJ1-6 gives the full variable domain: GAGVSQSPSNKVTEKGKDVELRCDPISGHTALYWYRQSLGQGLEFLIYFQGNSAPDKSGLPSDRFSAERTGGSVSTLTIQRTQQEDSAVYLCASSLGGISGSPLHFGNGTRLTVT.

This sequence joins TRBV7-2 and TRBJ1-5, with 9 bases fitting TRBD1. The V segment lost 8 bases and the J segment 8 bases; nucleotides outside the gene matches: 10. Germline CDR1 reads SGHTA; CDR2 reads FQGNSA. The CDR3 length is 14 residues. The CDR3 here is CASSLQGAGEPQHF. The CDR3 DNA reads TGTGCCAGCTCCTTACAGGGGGCGGGGGAGCCCCAGCATTTT.

The genes are TRBV4-1 and TRBJ1-6; D is undetermined. The CDR3 loop spans 15 amino acids. Germline CDR1 is MGHRA and CDR2 is YSYEKL. Trimming stripped 8 bases from V and 7 bases from J, with 18 bases between. As DNA, the CDR3 is TGCGCCAGCTCCCTCCCGCCTTTTGGGAATTCACCCCTCCACTTT. Translation gives CASSLPPFGNSPLHF.

This chain uses TRBV2 with TRBJ1-1; D call uncertain. CDR3 length: 15 amino acids. The V gene's germline CDR1 is SNHLY and CDR2 FYNNEI. V was cut by 2 bases and J by 4 bases, with 14 bases left in between. CDR3 protein: CASSEQTVKGTEAFF. The DNA of the CDR3 is TGTGCCAGCAGTGAACAAACCGTGAAGGGCACTGAAGCTTTCTTT.

This chain connects TRBV5-8 to TRBJ2-1; D remains ambiguous. The CDR3 is made up of 14 amino acids. Deletions cut 0 bases from V and 3 bases from J, with 7 bases between. In germline, CDR1 is SGHTS, CDR2 YDEGEE. CDR3 in amino acids: CASSLVGHYNEQFF. Written as DNA, the CDR3 is TGTGCCAGCAGCTTGGTTGGCCACTACAATGAGCAGTTCTTC.

The table lists this clone with a few counts. V usage is TRBV30 and J usage is TRBJ1-2; 10 nucleotides match TRBD1. CDR1 and CDR2 (germline): GTSNPN, SVGIG (reference sequence). V lost 1 base and J lost 8; bases outside the gene matches: 19. The CDR3 totals 18 residues. CDR3 in DNA: TGTGCCTGGAGTGCCGGTAATTGGCGGGGGACAGGGGAGGAAGGCTACACCTTC. Its protein is CAWSAGNWRGTGEEGYTF.

V gene TRBV6-4 combines with J gene TRBJ1-1; a possible D gene is TRBD1 (5 bases). Trimming removed 1 base from V and 1 base from J, with 10 bases in between. CDR3 length: 15 residues. Per germline, CDR1 MRHNA and CDR2 SNTAGT. The CDR3 is CASSDCPRENTEAFF. DNA for the CDR3: TGTGCCAGCAGTGACTGCCCCAGGGAGAACACTGAAGCTTTCTTT.

The gene calls are TRBV29-1 and TRBJ2-2; no clear D. Germline CDR1 SQVTM, CDR2 ANQGSEA. The CDR3 contains 14 residues. Trimming removed 6 bases from V and 1 base from J, with 12 bases in between. CDR3 in amino acids: CSVATIGNTGELFF. The CDR3 DNA reads as TGCAGCGTCGCTACGATCGGGAACACCGGGGAGCTGTTTTTT.

This clone has just a few counts. The genes are TRBV1 and TRBJ1-4. TRBV1 is a known pseudogene. The CDR3 is made up of 15 amino acids. In DNA form, the CDR3 reads TGCACCAGCAGCCAAGGGGGGGGGCGCCGGGAAAAACTGTTTTTT. This codes for CTSSQGGGRREKLFF.

This clone was detected only a few times. The genes are TRBV6-6 and TRBJ1-5; no reliable D call. Looked up from germline, CDR1 is MNHNY and CDR2 is SVGAGI (reference sequence). This CDR3 is 15 amino acids long. V lost 6 bases to trimming and J lost 0 bases, with 12 bases between them. This CDR3 is CASRGSFYSNQPQHF. Here the CDR3 DNA reads TGTGCCAGCAGAGGAAGTTTCTATAGCAATCAGCCCCAGCATTTT.

J is TRBJ2-7 and V is TRBV27; D is uncertain. Germline V gene lookup returns CDR1 MNHEY and CDR2 SMNVEV (reference sequence). Between the trimmed V and J ends, which lost 6 bases and 2 bases, there was a span of 8 bases. The CDR3 consists of 12 residues. The CDR3 DNA follows: TGTGCCAGCAGGCACCTCGCCTACGAGCAGTACTTC. Protein sequence: CASRHLAYEQYF.